This TCR beta chain was sequenced in a study of blood T cell repertoires in COVID-19. Study as a whole: Acute and convalescent COVID-19 samples came from the United States, Italy and Spain. Sample material is recorded as cDNA or gDNA derived from T cells, B-cell-depleted T cells, or PBMCs.

In the study's own analysis: The authors estimated nucleated cell counts from reference gene primer amplification. Sequencing used immunoSEQ multiplex PCR; TCRdb keeps in-frame clones, though not all of them. D and trimming come from the DNA, and the V and J calls and clone size come from that table. The repertoire holds 250,000 to 350,000 clones, with around 87% as singletons. The V and J ends lost 11 bases and 1 base respectively, with 17 bases between them. The CDR3 runs to 14 residues. CDR1 is ENHRY, CDR2 SYGVKD, per germline. The chain uses TRBV10-3 and TRBJ1-2; D is perhaps TRBD1 (5 bases). The TCR was taken from a woman aged 45-65 years who had recovered from COVID-19. Source material: peripheral blood. CDR3 region: CASKTEILNYGYTF. The CDR3 nucleotides read TGTGCCTCCAAGACAGAGATACTTAACTATGGCTACACCTTC.